This TCR beta chain is from a study of blood T cells in healthy people across ages. CDR1 and CDR2 from the germline V gene are DFQATT and SNEGSKA (reference sequence). Trimming took 0 bases from V and 5 from J, leaving 11 bases between them. The CDR3 runs to 14 residues. Study-wide findings and caveats: Fewer expanded clones and more diversity marked long-lived versus aged donors. Measured against age, TCR beta diversity per million T cells decreased in a roughly linear manner.

The count of this clonotype is one. The antigen is unknown. Caucasian individuals from Russia who were healthy and aged roughly 6 to 100 acted as donors. Together with a sample-barcoded 5' primer, a J-beta primer mix was included in a second PCR lasting roughly 6 to 12 cycles. Per sample, CDR3-containing paired-end reads numbered at least 2.5 million. TCRdb re-derived calls from the 5' RACE reads in MiXCR, one entry per CDR3 protein. Here the sample spans some 800,000 distinct CDR3 sequences, under 45% being singletons. Specimen: blood. The TCR was taken from a man between 60 and 75 years old in good health. V usage is TRBV20-1 and J usage is TRBJ2-1; D not resolved. The CDR3 loop reads CSARDPARNNEQFF. CDR3 DNA: TGCAGTGCTAGAGATCCAGCGAGGAACAATGAGCAGTTCTTC.